This T cell receptor beta chain stems from a study of T cells after yellow fever vaccination. This clonotype was seen only a few times. TCRdb independently ran MiXCR on the 5' RACE reads; one entry per CDR3 protein. The sample contains fewer than 500,000 distinct CDR3 sequences, 18% of which appear only once. The germline V and J ends were trimmed by 2 bases and 8 bases, with 28 bases remaining between them. CDR1 and CDR2 (germline): MGHRA, YSYEKL. This CDR3 has 19 residues. This clonotype originated in a young man who received the YFV17D yellow fever vaccine. Here the sequenced sample was PBMCs, taken before the yellow fever booster vaccination. The V gene is TRBV4-1, the J gene TRBJ1-3; D is undetermined. CDR3 region: CASSQRSNQWTSWRDTIYF. CDR3 coding DNA: TGCGCCAGCAGCCAACGTTCCAACCAATGGACTTCTTGGAGGGACACCATATATTTT.